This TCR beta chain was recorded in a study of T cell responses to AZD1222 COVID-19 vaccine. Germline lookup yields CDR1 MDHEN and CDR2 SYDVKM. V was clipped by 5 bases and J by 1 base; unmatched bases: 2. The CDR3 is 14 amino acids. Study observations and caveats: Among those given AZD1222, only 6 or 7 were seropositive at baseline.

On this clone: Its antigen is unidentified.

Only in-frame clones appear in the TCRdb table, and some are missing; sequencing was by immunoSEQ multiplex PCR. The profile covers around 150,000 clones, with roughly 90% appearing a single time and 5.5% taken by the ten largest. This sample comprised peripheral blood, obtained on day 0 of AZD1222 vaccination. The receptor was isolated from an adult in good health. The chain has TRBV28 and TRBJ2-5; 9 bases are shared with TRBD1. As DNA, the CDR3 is TGTGCCAGCAGTCTGACAGGGGGCCAAGAGACCCAGTACTTC. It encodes CASSLTGGQETQYF.